Described below is a single TCR beta chain sequence and its context. Method: immunoSEQ multiplex PCR; TCRdb's copy keeps in-frame clones and lacks some. The sample lists around 140,000 clones; around 89% were seen once. The sample belongs to a study of T cell responses to AZD1222 COVID-19 vaccine. The CDR3 has 15 amino acids. Germline V CDR1 and CDR2: MDHEN, SYDVKM. The J segment lost 3 bases and the V segment lost 6 bases, leaving 8 bases of the junction unmatched. The source is an adult in good health. The sequencing used peripheral blood, collected on day 0 of AZD1222 vaccination. The V gene is TRBV28, the J gene TRBJ2-3, with 8 bases that match TRBD2. As DNA, the CDR3 is TGTGCCAGCAGGTCGCCGGGACTAGTAACAGATACGCAGTATTTT. Translation gives CASRSPGLVTDTQYF.